The present TCR beta chain was sequenced within a study of blood T cell repertoires in COVID-19. Across the study: COVID-19 samples from acute and convalescent phases originated in the United States, Italy and Spain. From T cells, B-cell-depleted T cells, or PBMCs came the material, which was cDNA or gDNA.

Original processing methods: Nucleated cell counts were estimated from reference gene primer amplification. Measured with immunoSEQ multiplex PCR; TCRdb has only the in-frame clones, and not every one. V and J calls and clone size are those listed in that table; D and trimming were worked out from the DNA. The sample consists of about 150,000 clones, approximately 81% of them appearing once. A Seattle source enrolled patients during active infection and followed them longitudinally. Germline V gene lookup returns CDR1 SEHNR and CDR2 FQNEAQ (reference sequence). V dropped 4 bases and J dropped 0; count of bases not matched to a gene: 4. This CDR3 is built from 16 residues.

The clonotype comes from a woman aged 60-70 years with COVID-19, enrolled during active disease. The sample consisted of peripheral blood. The chain recombines TRBV7-9 with TRBJ1-5, with TRBD1 matching 9 bases. DNA of the CDR3: TGTGCCAGCAGCTGGGGGACAGGGACTAGCAATCAGCCCCAGCATTTT. Translation gives CASSWGTGTSNQPQHF.